These 32 T cell receptor beta chains were all obtained from the same sample, sequenced in a study of T-cell reconstitution after alpha-beta-depleted transplantation in children. This sample's TCRbeta library carried unique molecular identifier barcodes. Using its own MiXCR run on the PCR reads, TCRdb lists one record per CDR3 protein. The sample holds about 1,000,000 distinct CDR3 sequences, less than 30% seen once. Sequencing used PBMCs, mostly from graft donor cells, obtained 360 days after TCRalphabeta/CD19-depleted stem cell transplant. Receptors originate from a boy under three years old who had a stem cell transplant for SCID, so the T cells may come from the graft donor.

The sample holds a few counts of this clonotype. V gene TRBV3-1 combines with J gene TRBJ2-2; D gene ambiguous. Germline CDR1 reads LGHDT; CDR2 reads YNNKEL (reference sequence). V lost 3 bases, J lost 3 bases, and 11 bases lay in between. CDR3 length: 15 amino acids. CDR3 in DNA: TGTGCCAGCAGCCACCACGACCCATACACCGGGGAGCTGTTTTTT. It is translated as CASSHHDPYTGELFF.

This clonotype has more than one count but fewer than ten. The gene calls are TRBV15 and TRBJ2-1, with TRBD2 identical over 13 bases. The V and J ends lost 3 bases and 8 bases, in that order; junction bases with no gene match: 7. The CDR3 totals 16 residues. CDR1 is LNHNV, CDR2 YYDKDF, per germline (reference sequence). The CDR3, as DNA: TGTGCCACCAGCAGGCGACTAGCGGGGGGTTATTATGAGCAGTTCTTC. It yields the protein CATSRRLAGGYYEQFF.

This clonotype was found a few times. The chain carries TRBV29-1 and TRBJ2-7; 7 positions agree with TRBD2. Germline CDR1 is SQVTM and CDR2 is ANQGSEA. The CDR3 contains 14 residues. J lost 3 bases, V lost 4 bases, and 9 bases had no gene match. CDR3 protein: CSVVLGGSYYEQYF. The DNA of the CDR3 is TGCAGCGTTGTACTCGGGGGGTCCTACTACGAGCAGTACTTC.

V usage is TRBV14 and J usage is TRBJ2-7; tentative D call: TRBD2 (6 bases). V dropped 6 bases and J dropped 6 bases, with 12 bases sitting between them. The CDR3 length is 12 residues. Per germline, CDR1 SGHDN and CDR2 FVKESK. CDR3 nucleotides: TGTGCCAGCAGTGCGGGGTTCTTCGAGCAGTACTTC. Translated, it gives CASSAGFFEQYF. The complete variable domain, with remaining parts taken from reference TRBV14 and TRBJ2-7, reads EAGVTQFPSHSVIEKGQTVTLRCDPISGHDNLYWYRRVMGKEIKFLLHFVKESKQDESGMPNNRFLAERTGGTYSTLKVQPAELEDSGVYFCASSAGFFEQYFGPGTRLTVT.

This clonotype was found a few times. The chain uses TRBV7-9 and TRBJ2-5; 8 nucleotides agree with TRBD2. CDR3 size: 16 residues. V was clipped by 1 base and J by 2 bases; unmatched bases: 6. Germline values: CDR1 SEHNR, CDR2 FQNEAQ (reference sequence). CDR3 sequence reads: CASSLGAGGAQETQYF. The CDR3 bases are TGTGCCAGCAGCTTAGGCGCCGGGGGGGCACAAGAGACCCAGTACTTC.

The genes are TRBV2 and TRBJ2-3; 9 positions agree with TRBD1. In germline, CDR1 is SNHLY, CDR2 FYNNEI. V was pared by 11 bases and J by 6 bases, with 9 bases of the junction left unmatched. This CDR3 comprises 13 residues. The CDR3 coding sequence is TGTGCCGAACAACAGGGGGCGCGGGATACGCAGTATTTT. Encoded protein: CAEQQGARDTQYF.

The chain links TRBV27 to TRBJ2-1; 8 bases are a match to TRBD1. Germline V gene lookup returns CDR1 MNHEY and CDR2 SMNVEV (reference sequence). CDR3 size: 13 residues. V gave up 6 bases and J gave up 9 bases; unmatched junction bases: 7. The CDR3 sequence is CASSKTGDSEQFF. The CDR3 nucleotides read TGTGCCAGCAGCAAGACAGGGGATAGTGAGCAGTTCTTC.

J is TRBJ1-3 and V is TRBV4-3; 7 bases are a match to TRBD1. This CDR3 region has 15 residues. Germline V gene lookup returns CDR1 LGHNA and CDR2 YSLEER. The J segment lost 1 base and the V segment lost 4 bases, leaving 4 bases of the junction unmatched. Here the CDR3 reads CASSPTGYSGNTIYF. CDR3 sequence (DNA): TGCGCCAGCAGCCCGACAGGGTATTCTGGAAACACCATATATTTT.

This clonotype turned up a few times. The chain carries TRBV5-1 and TRBJ2-3; 8 nucleotides agree with TRBD1. V was pared by 4 bases and J by 1 base, with 5 bases of the junction left unmatched. This CDR3 spans 15 amino acids. The germline CDR1 and CDR2 sequences are SGHRS and YFSETQ. The CDR3 loop reads CASSLSDRGTDTQYF. CDR3 sequence (DNA): TGCGCCAGCAGCCTCTCGGACAGGGGCACAGATACGCAGTATTTT.

The chain links TRBV4-1 to TRBJ1-6; D is unresolved. Germline V CDR1 and CDR2: MGHRA, YSYEKL. This CDR3 contains 17 residues. Trimming shortened V by 4 bases and J by 0 bases, and 13 bases separated the two germline ends. The CDR3 DNA is TGCGCCAGCAGCCCTGGGAGAGGGTTCTCCTATAATTCACCCCTCCACTTT. It translates to CASSPGRGFSYNSPLHF.

J is TRBJ2-3 and V is TRBV12-5; D perhaps matches TRBD2 (5 bases). The length of the CDR3 is 15 residues. With 0 bases removed from V and 0 bases from J, the gap between germline ends came to 7 bases. In germline, CDR1 is LGHNT, CDR2 FRNRAP. The chain's CDR3 is CASGLVRTSTDTQYF. DNA of the CDR3: TGTGCTAGTGGTTTGGTACGGACTAGCACAGATACGCAGTATTTT.

This clonotype was observed a handful of times. One end of the junction does not line up with germline, which may come from a read error. The CDR3 sequence is CASSSGQVPLYGYTF. The CDR3 DNA is TGTGCCAGTAGTTCCGGACAGGTCCCCCTCTATGGCTACACCTTC. This chain uses TRBV12-3 or TRBV12-4 with TRBJ1-2, with 7 bases that match TRBD1. This CDR3 spans 15 amino acids.

This rearrangement joins TRBV7-7 to TRBJ2-7, with 9 bases fitting TRBD1. The V and J ends lost 4 bases and 3 bases, in that order; junction bases with no gene match: 7. CDR1 is SSHAT and CDR2 is FNYEAQ in the germline V gene (reference sequence). CDR3 size: 15 residues. CDR3 bases: TGTGCCAGCAGCTCGTACCGGGACAGGGACTACGAGCAGTACTTC. Translating gives CASSSYRDRDYEQYF.

This clonotype was observed at least ten times. The chain carries TRBV4-2 and TRBJ2-5; no reliable D call. V was shortened by 2 bases and J by 1 base, with 11 bases between the two germline ends. The length of the CDR3 is 15 residues. From germline, CDR1 is LGHNA and CDR2 YNFKEQ. CDR3 DNA: TGTGCCAGCAGCCAACCCCGCGGTGGCCAAGAGACCCAGTACTTC. As protein: CASSQPRGGQETQYF.

The chain uses TRBV5-1 and TRBJ1-6; D is possibly TRBD1 (5 bases). Germline V lookup: CDR1 SGHRS, CDR2 YFSETQ. This CDR3 region has 13 residues. Trimming left V 4 bases short and J 6 bases short, with 8 bases between. The CDR3 is CASSRGGNSPLHF. CDR3 in DNA: TGCGCCAGCAGCCGCGGGGGTAATTCACCCCTCCACTTT.

The chain is built from TRBV27 and TRBJ2-5, with D possibly matching TRBD2 (5 bases). V gave up 3 bases and J gave up 0 bases, with 11 bases separating them. Germline CDR1 and CDR2: MNHEY and SMNVEV (reference sequence). There are 15 residues in the CDR3. The CDR3 coding sequence is TGTGCCAGCAGTTTCCTGGACTCGTACCAAGAGACCCAGTACTTC. It is translated as CASSFLDSYQETQYF.

The J gene is TRBJ2-7, the V gene TRBV5-1; D is tentatively TRBD1 or TRBD2 (5 bases each). Trimming pared 2 bases from V and 2 bases from J, leaving 17 bases between. The CDR3 runs to 16 residues. The germline V gene has CDR1 SGHRS and CDR2 YFSETQ. The CDR3 DNA reads as TGCGCCAGCAGCTTTCAAGGACTGGACAAAACCTACGAGCAGTACTTC. This encodes CASSFQGLDKTYEQYF.

CDR3 amino acids: CASSKRQVRGNYEQYF. The CDR3, as DNA: TGTGCCAGCAGTAAGCGACAGGTTAGGGGCAACTACGAGCAGTACTTC. The genes are TRBV6-1 and TRBJ2-7; D perhaps matches TRBD1 (6 bases). The V gene's germline CDR1 is MNHNS and CDR2 SASEGT. CDR3 length: 16 residues. Trimming removed 5 bases from V and 3 bases from J, with 20 bases in between.

The rearrangement links TRBV2 to TRBJ2-3, with a tentative D call TRBD1 (5 bases). The ends were cut back, 2 bases at V and 0 bases at J, with 12 bases in the middle. The CDR3 covers 16 residues. The germline gives CDR1 SNHLY, CDR2 FYNNEI. CDR3 nucleotides: TGTGCCAGCAGTGAAAGGCAGGGTACTAGCACAGATACGCAGTATTTT. Translating gives CASSERQGTSTDTQYF.

In its sample, this clonotype was seen a few times. This chain connects TRBV5-1 to TRBJ2-2, with D possibly being TRBD1 or TRBD2 (6 bases each). The ends were cut back, 4 bases at V and 0 bases at J, with 13 bases in the middle. CDR1 and CDR2 (germline): SGHRS, YFSETQ. There are 16 residues in the CDR3. The CDR3 nucleotides read TGCGCCAGCAGCAGGGGGGACGGCCCGAACACCGGGGAGCTGTTTTTT. It translates to CASSRGDGPNTGELFF.

This clonotype has at least ten counts. The V call is TRBV28, the J call TRBJ1-1; 7 bases agree with TRBD1. Losses at the gene ends were 6 bases for V and 14 bases for J; bases not matched to a gene: 15. The CDR3 has 13 residues. The germline gives CDR1 MDHEN, CDR2 SYDVKM. CDR3 in amino acids: CASSPGQARAKFF. The CDR3 nucleotides are TGTGCCAGCAGCCCCGGACAGGCCCGAGCCAAATTCTTT. Complete variable domain (other parts from reference TRBV28 and TRBJ1-1): DVKVTQSSRYLVKRTGEKVFLECVQDMDHENMFWYRQDPGLGLRLIYFSYDVKMKEKGDIPEGYSVSREKKERFSLILESASTNQTSMYLCASSPGQARAKFFGQGTRLTVV.

This clonotype was seen ten or more times. The chain carries TRBV7-9 and TRBJ1-6, with D perhaps TRBD1 (5 bases). CDR1 and CDR2 from the germline V gene are SEHNR and FQNEAQ (reference sequence). CDR3 length: 12 amino acids. V lost 3 bases and J 9 bases, leaving 6 bases between the germline ends. In DNA form, the CDR3 reads TGTGCCAGCAGCTTGGGGGGTTCACCCCTCCACTTT. Translated: CASSLGGSPLHF.

V is TRBV9 and J is TRBJ1-3; D is uncertain. The CDR3 totals 17 residues. V lost 4 bases and J lost 3, with 20 bases in between. CDR1 is SGDLS, CDR2 YYNGEE, per germline. In DNA form, the CDR3 reads TGTGCCAGCAGCTCGGAGAGTGGGGAGGTAGTTGGAAACACCATATATTTT. It specifies CASSSESGEVVGNTIYF.

The chain carries TRBV20-1 and TRBJ2-5, with unresolved D. V lost 7 bases and J 3 bases, leaving 6 bases between the germline ends. The CDR3 consists of 10 residues. Germline V gene lookup returns CDR1 DFQATT and CDR2 SNEGSKA (reference sequence). DNA for the CDR3: TGCAGTGGGTTTAAAGAGACCCAGTACTTC. Encoded protein: CSGFKETQYF.

This clonotype was seen more than once but under ten times. J is TRBJ2-5 and V is TRBV5-6; 9 nucleotides align to TRBD1. V was pared by 3 bases and J by 4 bases, with 10 bases of the junction left unmatched. CDR1 SGHDT and CDR2 YYEEEE come from the germline V gene. This CDR3 is 16 amino acids long. CDR3 residues: CASSSLSGQGRETQYF. CDR3 DNA sequence: TGTGCCAGCAGCTCACTGAGTGGACAGGGGAGAGAGACCCAGTACTTC.

This clonotype has ten or more counts. The rearrangement joins TRBV20-1 to TRBJ1-1, with D tentatively TRBD1 (6 bases). Germline CDR1 and CDR2: DFQATT and SNEGSKA (reference sequence). Trimming removed 5 bases at V and 0 bases at J, with 7 bases between. This CDR3 region has 12 residues. The DNA of the CDR3 is TGCAGTGCTTGGACAGTGAACACTGAAGCTTTCTTT. Encoded protein: CSAWTVNTEAFF.

The V gene is TRBV7-2, the J gene TRBJ2-7; a possible D gene is TRBD1 (5 bases). Germline V lookup: CDR1 SGHTA, CDR2 FQGNSA. This CDR3 spans 13 amino acids. Trimming took 3 bases from V and 6 from J, leaving 12 bases between them. The CDR3 sequence is CASSFPGQGEQYF. The CDR3 coding sequence is TGTGCCAGCAGCTTCCCCGGCCAGGGCGAGCAGTACTTC.

The table lists this clonotype with a count of one. In nucleotides, the CDR3 is TGCGCCAGCAGCCCCTTACCGCAGGGGGTAAATGAGCAGTTCTTC. Its translation: CASSPLPQGVNEQFF. The genes are TRBV5-1 and TRBJ2-1; 7 nucleotides agree with TRBD1. Per the germline V gene, CDR1 is SGHRS and CDR2 is YFSETQ. The CDR3 runs to 15 residues. The V and J ends lost 4 bases and 7 bases, in that order; junction bases with no gene match: 11.

This clonotype was recorded a few times. The chain combines TRBV5-6 with TRBJ1-6, with unresolved D. The CDR3 is 15 residues long. The V and J ends lost 2 bases and 7 bases respectively, with 13 bases between them. CDR1 and CDR2 (germline): SGHDT, YYEEEE. The CDR3 DNA is TGTGCCAGCAGCTTTGAGGGTCGATTGAATTCACCCCTCCACTTT. This translates into CASSFEGRLNSPLHF. Drawing the rest from reference TRBV5-6 and TRBJ1-6, the complete variable domain is DAGVTQSPTHLIKTRGQQVTLRCSPKSGHDTVSWYQQALGQGPQFIFQYYEEEERQRGNFPDRFSGHQFPNYSSELNVNALLLGDSALYLCASSFEGRLNSPLHFGNGTRLTVT.

The rearrangement links TRBV6-2 or TRBV6-3 to TRBJ2-2; 7 positions match TRBD2. CDR1 is MNHEY, CDR2 SVGEGT, per germline. Trimming took 2 bases from V and 7 from J; bases not matched to a gene: 7. This CDR3 contains 15 residues. CDR3 nucleotides: TGTGCCAGCAGTTACGGTGGACTAGTTAGCGGGGAGCTGTTTTTT. Translated, it gives CASSYGGLVSGELFF.

This clonotype turned up a few times. V is TRBV7-8 and J is TRBJ2-2; 7 bases agree with TRBD2. CDR3 size: 16 residues. Germline V gives CDR1 SGHVS, CDR2 FQNEAQ. The V and J ends lost 5 bases and 3 bases, in that order; junction bases with no gene match: 9. As DNA, the CDR3 is TGTGCCAGCAGCCAAAGGACTAGTCGGGACACCGGGGAGCTGTTTTTT. Translated, it gives CASSQRTSRDTGELFF.

This clonotype appeared once. The rearrangement links TRBV5-1 to TRBJ2-1, with 11 bases fitting TRBD2. CDR1 is SGHRS and CDR2 is YFSETQ in the germline V gene. Trimming at V came to 6 bases and at J to 8 bases, leaving 7 bases not matched to a gene. The CDR3 has 14 residues. CDR3 sequence reads: CASTIAGGQDEQFF. The CDR3 region has the DNA TGCGCCAGCACCATAGCGGGGGGGCAAGATGAGCAGTTCTTC.